What follows are 17 T cell receptor beta chains derived from one specimen sequenced in a study of cytomegalovirus exposure and HLA in healthy donors. PCR primers comprised 60 Vbeta and 13 Jbeta primers. Assay: immunoSEQ multiplex PCR; the TCRdb copy retains only in-frame clones and omits some. This sample has about 130,000 clones, with over 60% found just once. Sequenced sample: PBMCs. The receptors shown here come from a human donor in good health.

In regard to this clone: At one boundary the junction diverges from the germline segment, which might be a read error. The rearrangement joins TRBV4-3 to TRBJ2-6; a possible D gene is TRBD1 (5 bases). Looked up from germline, CDR1 is LGHNA and CDR2 is YSLEER. This CDR3 contains 16 residues. The CDR3 protein is CASSQDLGSGANVQTF. The DNA of the CDR3 is TGCGCCAGCAGCCAAGATTTGGGCTCTGGGGCCAACGTCCAGACTTTC.

Only one count was recorded for this clone. The rearrangement joins TRBV4-2 to TRBJ1-1; D call uncertain. V lost 1 base, J lost 1 base, and 4 bases lay in between. The CDR3 contains 13 residues. The germline V gene has CDR1 LGHNA and CDR2 YNFKEQ. CDR3 amino acids: CASSQVGNTEAFF. CDR3 DNA sequence: TGTGCCAGCAGCCAAGTCGGGAACACTGAAGCTTTCTTT.

With respect to this clone: A read error may account for a junction end that differs from germline. The chain combines TRBV7-7 with TRBJ2-1; TRBD2 matches at 10 bases. Germline V gene data show CDR1 as SSHAT and CDR2 as FNYEAQ (reference sequence). CDR3 size: 15 residues. The CDR3 nucleotides read TGTGCTAGCAGCTTAGAGCGGGGGGGAAACAATGAGCAGTTCTTC. Its protein product is CASSLERGGNNEQFF.

This chain links TRBV27 with TRBJ2-7; D possibly corresponds to TRBD2 (7 bases). Germline CDR1 and CDR2: MNHEY and SMNVEV (reference sequence). The V and J ends lost 3 bases and 0 bases respectively, with 9 bases between them. The CDR3 loop spans 14 amino acids. CDR3 amino acids: CASSFGGASYEQYF. The CDR3 DNA reads as TGTGCCAGCAGTTTTGGGGGGGCCTCCTACGAGCAGTACTTC.

V and J are TRBV19 and TRBJ2-3; no clear D. This CDR3 is built from 12 residues. V was cut by 2 bases and J by 14 bases, with 14 bases left in between. Looked up from germline, CDR1 is LNHDA and CDR2 is SQIVND (reference sequence). The chain's CDR3 is CASSISHRSRYF. For the CDR3, the DNA is TGTGCCAGTAGTATATCGCACAGATCACGGTATTTT.

The chain joins TRBV30 to TRBJ2-7, with 13 bases lining up with TRBD2. J lost 4 bases, V lost 0 bases, and 9 bases had no gene match. Germline V gene sequence: CDR1 GTSNPN, CDR2 SVGIG (reference sequence). The CDR3 has 17 amino acids. The CDR3 here is CAWSVARTSGGRYEQYF. The CDR3 bases are TGTGCCTGGAGTGTGGCCCGGACTAGCGGGGGACGTTACGAGCAGTACTTC. Full variable domain (rest looked up from reference TRBV30 and TRBJ2-7): SQTIHQWPATLVQPVGSPLSLECTVEGTSNPNLYWYRQAAGRGLQLLFYSVGIGQISSEVPQNLSASRPQDRQFILSSKKLLLSDSGFYLCAWSVARTSGGRYEQYFGPGTRLTVT.

V usage is TRBV2 and J usage is TRBJ2-7; the match to TRBD2 covers 7 bases. The J segment lost 6 bases and the V segment lost 5 bases, leaving 13 bases of the junction unmatched. The CDR3 covers 15 residues. Germline assignment: CDR1 SNHLY and CDR2 FYNNEI. For the CDR3, the DNA is TGTGCCAGCAGTCCCCGGGCTAGCGGCCTGGCCGAGCAGTACTTC. Its protein product is CASSPRASGLAEQYF.

The chain links TRBV18 to TRBJ2-2, with 9 bases lining up with TRBD2. Germline V gene sequence: CDR1 KGHSH, CDR2 LQKENI. The junction had 3 bases not matched to a gene; V was cut back by 1 base and J by 0 bases. This CDR3 has 17 amino acids. Here the CDR3 reads CASSPRRLAANTGELFF. The CDR3 DNA reads TGTGCCAGCTCACCACGAAGACTAGCGGCGAACACCGGGGAGCTGTTTTTT.

The V call is TRBV13, the J call TRBJ1-5; 7 nucleotides line up with TRBD1. The V gene's germline CDR1 is PRHDT and CDR2 FYEKMQ (reference sequence). Trimming cost V 4 bases and J 6 bases; bases outside gene matches: 9. The CDR3 contains 15 residues. CDR3 protein: CASSSTKQGIQPQHF. Written as DNA, the CDR3 is TGTGCCAGCAGCTCTACGAAACAGGGGATTCAGCCCCAGCATTTT. The full variable domain, with the rest looked up from reference TRBV13 and TRBJ1-5, is AAGVIQSPRHLIKEKRETATLKCYPIPRHDTVYWYQQGPGQDPQFLISFYEKMQSDKGSIPDRFSAQQFSDYHSELNMSSLELGDSALYFCASSSTKQGIQPQHFGDGTRLSIL.

The rearrangement joins TRBV28 to TRBJ1-6; weak D call: TRBD1 (6 bases). The V and J ends lost 7 bases and 9 bases respectively, with 16 bases between them. Germline V gene data show CDR1 as MDHEN and CDR2 as SYDVKM. The CDR3 consists of 14 residues. CDR3 sequence (DNA): TGTGCCAGCACCCGGGCAGGGACAAGTTCACCCCTCCACTTT. Protein: CASTRAGTSSPLHF. The full variable domain, its missing parts supplied by reference TRBV28 and TRBJ1-6, is DVKVTQSSRYLVKRTGEKVFLECVQDMDHENMFWYRQDPGLGLRLIYFSYDVKMKEKGDIPEGYSVSREKKERFSLILESASTNQTSMYLCASTRAGTSSPLHFGNGTRLTVT.

This clone has a handful of counts. The genes are TRBV5-1 and TRBJ1-4, with TRBD1 identical over 7 bases. CDR1 is SGHRS and CDR2 is YFSETQ in the germline V gene. The CDR3 loop spans 15 amino acids. J was trimmed by 3 bases and V by 1 base; bases with no gene match: 3. The CDR3 DNA reads TGCGCCAGCAGCTTGTCCGGGACAGCTAATGAAAAACTGTTTTTT. It specifies CASSLSGTANEKLFF.

The V call is TRBV19, the J call TRBJ2-3, with TRBD1 matching over 9 bases. There are 19 residues in the CDR3. Germline trimming cut 4 bases from V and 0 bases from J; bases unmatched to any gene: 14. Germline V CDR1 and CDR2: LNHDA, SQIVND (reference sequence). CDR3 residues: CASSRPKKGTGLSTDTQYF. Written as DNA, the CDR3 is TGTGCCAGTAGTAGGCCGAAGAAGGGGACAGGGCTTAGCACAGATACGCAGTATTTT.

This clone was seen just once. The chain joins TRBV28 to TRBJ1-2, with 7 bases matching TRBD1. CDR1 and CDR2 (germline): MDHEN, SYDVKM. V was clipped by 4 bases and J by 8 bases; unmatched bases: 10. The CDR3 loop spans 14 amino acids. The CDR3 protein is CASSSGQVSWGYTF. The CDR3 region has the DNA TGTGCCAGCAGTTCTGGACAGGTCTCTTGGGGCTACACCTTC.

The chain couples TRBV4-3 to TRBJ1-2, with 9 bases identical to TRBD1. The CDR3 spans 14 residues. The J segment lost 7 bases and the V segment lost 0 bases, leaving 3 bases of the junction unmatched. Germline V gene lookup returns CDR1 LGHNA and CDR2 YSLEER. Written as DNA, the CDR3 is TGCGCCAGCAGCCAAGACGACAGGGGGTTTGGCTACACCTTC. Its translation: CASSQDDRGFGYTF.

The CDR3 bases are TGTGCCAGCAGTCTGAGAGGGCCAGCCTCGAGACCTAATGAAAAACTGTTTTTT. It encodes CASSLRGPASRPNEKLFF. The chain joins TRBV27 to TRBJ1-4; D gene uncertain. Germline CDR1 and CDR2: MNHEY and SMNVEV (reference sequence). This CDR3 contains 18 residues. Trimming removed 5 bases from V and 3 bases from J, with 22 bases in between.

The gene calls are TRBV19 and TRBJ1-5; D is unclear. V lost 2 bases and J lost 7, with 21 bases in between. The CDR3 sequence is 17 residues long. Per the germline V gene, CDR1 is LNHDA and CDR2 is SQIVND (reference sequence). CDR3 loop: CASSISFRHGIGQPQHF. DNA for the CDR3: TGTGCCAGTAGTATATCGTTTCGCCACGGGATTGGACAGCCCCAGCATTTT.

This clone was seen a few times. The chain couples TRBV27 to TRBJ2-1; possibly TRBD1 for D (6 bases). V was clipped by 8 bases and J by 7 bases, with 18 bases between them. Germline values: CDR1 MNHEY, CDR2 SMNVEV (reference sequence). CDR3 length: 14 amino acids. CDR3 amino acids: CASLGGGRVNEQFF. CDR3 DNA sequence: TGTGCCAGCCTAGGGGGTGGGCGGGTGAATGAGCAGTTCTTC.